This record looks at one T cell receptor (beta chain) sequence and its context. Its antigen is not known. A read error is possible here, since a much larger clone lies one base away. TCRdb recomputed calls from the PCR reads with MiXCR, one row per CDR3 protein. The sample carries more than 300,000 distinct CDR3 sequences, 20% to 25% recorded once. The sample belongs to a study of molecular identifiers for immune sequencing clone quantification. Looking at the study overall: Replicate experiments took RNA from approximately 20,000 or 100,000 naive CD8 cells, divided it five ways and sequenced four. Study-wide results and caveats: The share of molecules held by clones above 20 RNA copies was over 97% in effector cells and under 1% in naive cells. Among one million naive cells, spiked Jurkat TCR RNA from a single cell was reportedly detectable.

With RNA at 10%, 30% or 50%, naive CD8 libraries came from around 18,000 to 910,000 sorted cells. The sequence was obtained from a human donor in good health. Some libraries in this study had Jurkat cell RNA spiked in. What was sequenced was naive CD8+ T cells from blood, with Jurkat cell RNA spiked in. As for subset: FACS-sorted CD8+CD4-CCR7+CD45RA+ naive T cells.

As DNA, the CDR3 is TGTGCCAGCAGTGAATATGGAAGGACGGGCGAGCAGTACTTC. This sequence encodes CASSEYGRTGEQYF. The gene calls are TRBV25-1 and TRBJ2-7, with unresolved D. V was cut by 0 bases and J by 6 bases, with 12 bases left in between. The CDR3 contains 14 residues. Germline CDR1 reads MGHDK; CDR2 reads SYGVNS.